This TCR beta chain is drawn from a study of OX40 agonist ivuxolimab in advanced cancers. The CDR3 runs to 14 residues. The V gene's germline CDR1 is SGHAT and CDR2 FQDESV (reference sequence). The trim removed 3 bases at V and 8 bases at J, leaving 7 bases unmatched. Profiling relied on immunoSEQ multiplex PCR, and the TCRdb table lists in-frame clones only, not all of them. The table shows some 63,000 clones, with less than 90% occurring only once. Sequenced here: CD4+ or CD8+ T cells sorted from blood, sampled in a trial of the OX40 agonist ivuxolimab. The TCR originated in an adult with an advanced solid tumor such as melanoma, head and neck, liver or kidney cancer. This chain connects TRBV11-1 to TRBJ2-1; 7 bases agree with TRBD2. This CDR3 reads CASSFAGVNYEQFF. As DNA, the CDR3 is TGTGCCAGCAGCTTTGCGGGAGTTAACTATGAGCAGTTCTTC.